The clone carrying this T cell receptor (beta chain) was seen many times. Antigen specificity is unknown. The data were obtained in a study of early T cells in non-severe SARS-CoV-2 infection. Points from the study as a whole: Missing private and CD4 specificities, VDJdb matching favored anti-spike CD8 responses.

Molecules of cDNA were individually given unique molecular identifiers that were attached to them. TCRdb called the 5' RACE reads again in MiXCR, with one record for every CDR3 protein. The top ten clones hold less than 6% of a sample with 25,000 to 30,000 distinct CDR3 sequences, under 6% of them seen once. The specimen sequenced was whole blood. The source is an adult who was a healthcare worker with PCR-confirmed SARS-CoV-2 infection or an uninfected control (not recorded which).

The CDR3 spells CSAYSHRGIIFYNEQFF. DNA for the CDR3: TGCAGTGCATATAGCCACAGGGGGATTATTTTCTACAATGAGCAGTTCTTC. The chain couples TRBV20-1 to TRBJ2-1; TRBD1 matches at 8 bases. CDR1 and CDR2 from the germline V gene are DFQATT and SNEGSKA (reference sequence). CDR3 length: 17 residues. V lost 6 bases to trimming and J lost 3 bases; unmatched junction nucleotides: 16.